This T cell receptor (beta chain) stems from a study of blood T cell repertoires in COVID-19. Study background: Acute and convalescent COVID-19 specimens originated in the United States, Italy and Spain. PBMCs, B-cell-depleted T cells, or T cells were the source of the cDNA or gDNA that made up the material.

This CDR3 region has 13 residues. CDR1 is MNHEY, CDR2 SVGAGI, per germline. V lost 4 bases and J lost 10, with 14 bases in between. Using immunoSEQ multiplex PCR, the repertoire was profiled, and TCRdb retains in-frame clones only, with some absent. This table holds tens of thousands of clones, roughly four fifths found once. Seattle-derived patients entered the study during active infection and were followed longitudinally. The V gene is TRBV6-5, the J gene TRBJ1-5, with D maybe TRBD1 (5 bases). Sequencing used peripheral blood. This receptor was taken from a man aged 60-69 years with COVID-19, enrolled during active disease. The CDR3 loop is CASSSQGSSPQHF. CDR3 nucleotide sequence: TGTGCCAGCAGTTCCCAGGGTTCCAGCCCCCAGCATTTT.